This TCR beta chain was sequenced for a study of T cells in localized non-small cell lung cancer. General study results and limits: Peak T cell clonality was found in uninvolved adjacent lung, exceeding tumor. Tumor samples were not multi-region, leaving intratumor heterogeneity unexcluded. Overall survival was longer when the density of T cells in the blood was higher. Researchers found a median around 59 of the top 100 tumor clones in adjacent lung.

The table came from immunoSEQ multiplex PCR; TCRdb's copy has only in-frame clones and leaves some out. The sample includes 7,700 or so clones, approximately 90% seen only once; the top ten take 3.5% to 5%. Per germline, CDR1 SGHAT and CDR2 FQNNGV. This CDR3 has 15 residues. V lost 5 bases and J lost 0; bases outside the gene matches: 6. In regard to this clone: No antigen is known for it.

The receptor's source is a male donor at least 60 years old with stage II lung adenocarcinoma. The sequencing used peripheral blood mononuclear cells, collected before any cancer treatment. The chain couples TRBV11-2 to TRBJ2-7; TRBD1 aligns across 8 bases. The CDR3 bases are TGTGCCAGCAGCCCCCAGGGGGCGAGCTCCTACGAGCAGTACTTC. The encoded protein is CASSPQGASSYEQYF.